Listed below are T cell receptor beta chains from one sample, sequenced in a study of blood T cell repertoires in COVID-19. Method: immunoSEQ multiplex PCR; TCRdb's copy keeps in-frame clones and lacks some. The table has roughly 120,000 clones, roughly nine tenths seen once; the top ten hold about 7.7%. Sequencing was carried out using peripheral blood. The receptors come from a human donor in a cohort sampled during active COVID-19. The CDR3 runs from the conserved cysteine through the conserved F or W. D genes are given only for firm matches. Not all rows give a size; the values are once, few, many and, for expanded clones, a class.

j_gene,abundance,v_gene,d_gene,CDR3nt,CDR3aa
TRBJ1-1,.,TRBV6-1,.,TGTGCCAGCAGTGAAAGGTTGGGCCCTCCGACTGAAGCTTTCTTT,CASSERLGPPTEAFF
TRBJ1-6,.,TRBV6-5,TRBD1,TGTGCCAGCAGGACAGGGGGGTTCTATAATTCACCCCTCCACTTT,CASRTGGFYNSPLHF
TRBJ2-5,.,TRBV2,TRBD2,TGTGCCAGACTAGCGGGAGAGACCCAGTACTTC,CARLAGETQYF
TRBJ2-1,.,TRBV4-2,TRBD2,TGTGCCAGCAGCCAAGATGAGGGAGGGAACTACTACAATGAGCAGTTCTTC,CASSQDEGGNYYNEQFF
TRBJ1-2,.,TRBV11-2,TRBD1,TGTGCCAGCAGCCCGGGACAGGGGGATTACTATGGCTACACCTTC,CASSPGQGDYYGYTF
TRBJ2-1,.,TRBV7-9,TRBD1,TGTGCCAGCAGCTTCCTAGGACAGGGAATCTACTACAATGAGCAGTTCTTC,CASSFLGQGIYYNEQFF
TRBJ2-5,.,TRBV7-9,.,TGTGCCAGCAGCTTGATCGGAGAGACCCAGTACTTC,CASSLIGETQYF
TRBJ2-3,.,TRBV25-1,TRBD1,TGTGCCAGCAGTGGTTTGACAGGGGCTATCACAGATACGCAGTATTTT,CASSGLTGAITDTQYF
TRBJ2-1,.,TRBV19,.,TGTGCCAGTAACCTAGCGTTCTCCTACAATGAGCAGTTCTTC,CASNLAFSYNEQFF
TRBJ1-6,.,TRBV7-3,.,TGTGCCAGCAGCCTAGACAGAAATAATTCACCCCTCCACTTT,CASSLDRNNSPLHF
TRBJ2-7,.,TRBV2,.,TGTGCCAGCATGGGTAGCATCGAGCAGTACTTC,CASMGSIEQYF
TRBJ1-2,.,TRBV15,.,TGTGCCACCAGCCCCACGGACAGAACCTATAACTATGGCTACACCTTC,CATSPTDRTYNYGYTF
TRBJ2-7,once,TRBV12-3/TRBV12-4,.,TGTGCCAGCAGTCGGGCCTACGAGCAGTACTTC,CASSRAYEQYF
TRBJ1-4,.,TRBV28,.,TGTGCCAGCAGTTTATTTAGTGGAAAACTGTTTTTT,CASSLFSGKLFF
TRBJ2-6,.,TRBV19,TRBD1,TGTGCCAGTAGTCCCTGGACAGGATCCTCTGGGGCCAACGTCCTGACTTTC,CASSPWTGSSGANVLTF
TRBJ1-2,.,TRBV25-1,.,TGTGCCAGCAGTGGGAACAGCTATGGCTACACCTTC,CASSGNSYGYTF
TRBJ2-1,.,TRBV6-6,.,TGTGCCAGCAGCCGGACAGACAATGAGCAGTTCTTC,CASSRTDNEQFF
TRBJ1-3,.,TRBV7-6,TRBD1,TGTGCCAGCAGCTTAGGGACAGGGGGCAACACCATATATTTT,CASSLGTGGNTIYF
TRBJ2-3,few,TRBV9,.,TGTGCCAGCAGCGTAGCGGGGGACTCCCCTCTCACAGATACGCAGTATTTT,CASSVAGDSPLTDTQYF
TRBJ2-4,.,TRBV7-9,TRBD1,TGTGCCAGCAGCCGAACTCCGGGAACAGGGGGTAACATTCAGTACTTC,CASSRTPGTGGNIQYF
TRBJ2-5,.,TRBV5-1,TRBD2,TGCGCCAGCAGCTTGGGGCCTGGGACTACCCAAGAGACCCAGTACTTC,CASSLGPGTTQETQYF
TRBJ2-1,.,TRBV3-1/TRBV3-2,.,TGTGCCAGCAGCCACAGCCTCCCGAGGGCCAATGAGCAGTTCTTC,CASSHSLPRANEQFF
TRBJ1-4,.,TRBV19,.,TGTGCCAGCCGGACAGCCAGGCTGGACAAACTGTTTTTT,CASRTARLDKLFF
TRBJ2-5,.,TRBV24-1,TRBD2,TGTGCCACCAGTGATTCCAGCGGGAGGATGTCGGAGACCCAGTACTTC,CATSDSSGRMSETQYF
TRBJ1-6,.,TRBV27,TRBD1,TGTGCCAGCAGTGACAGGGGGCTCATGCTAAGTTCACCCCTCCACTTT,CASSDRGLMLSSPLHF
TRBJ2-5,.,TRBV21-1,.,TGTGCCAGCAGCAAAGACGGGTTCCGGGAGACCCAGTACTTC,CASSKDGFRETQYF
TRBJ1-3,.,TRBV7-6,.,TGTGCCAGCAGCTTACCTGCCGGGGGGGAGGCCGGAAACACCATATATTTT,CASSLPAGGEAGNTIYF
TRBJ2-3,.,TRBV5-1,TRBD2,TGCGCCAGCAGCTTTAGGACTAGCGGAACCACAGATACGCAGTATTTT,CASSFRTSGTTDTQYF
TRBJ1-5,.,TRBV3-1/TRBV3-2,.,TGTGCCAGCGGAACAGGGTATCAGCCCCAGCATTTT,CASGTGYQPQHF
TRBJ1-6,once,TRBV2,TRBD1,TGTGCCAGCAGTGAGGGACAGGGGTTTTCACCCCTCCACTTT,CASSEGQGFSPLHF
TRBJ1-1,.,TRBV19,TRBD1,TGTGCCAGTAGTATGCGGACAGGTGGAGCTCAGAACACTGAAGCTTTCTTT,CASSMRTGGAQNTEAFF
TRBJ2-5,.,TRBV7-2,TRBD2,TGTGCCAGCAGCCCAAAGCGACTAGCGGATCAAGAGACCCAGTACTTC,CASSPKRLADQETQYF
TRBJ1-1,.,TRBV11-3,.,TGTGCCAGCAGCTTAGATATCAGTGAAGCTTTCTTT,CASSLDISEAFF
TRBJ2-3,.,TRBV5-1,TRBD2,TGCGCCAGCAGCTCCACTCCTAGCGGGAGTTCACCAGATACGCAGTATTTT,CASSSTPSGSSPDTQYF